This passage covers 6 T cell receptor beta chains from one sample sequenced in a study of T cells in Graves' hyperthyroidism and ophthalmopathy. RNA transcripts were the template for amplifying TCR beta CDR3 regions. When the TCR CDR3 underwent first-round RT-PCR, the HTBI primer set was used. One entry per CDR3 protein, called by TCRdb with MiXCR from the multiplex PCR reads. Seen here are approximately 560,000 distinct CDR3 sequences, about 45% observed once, and the top ten hold 8% to 8.5%. Material for sequencing was peripheral blood or thyroid tissue (not recorded which). The receptors were sampled from a woman aged 18-29 years with Graves' hyperthyroidism.

The chain carries TRBV25-1 and TRBJ2-5, with unresolved D. Germline CDR1 MGHDK, CDR2 SYGVNS. This CDR3 has 14 residues. V was pared by 6 bases and J by 9 bases, with 20 bases between. The CDR3 DNA sequence: TGTGCCAGCAGCGCCCGCCCCGTTACCGAGGCCCAGTACTTC. Protein sequence: CASSARPVTEAQYF.

The chain joins TRBV11-1 to TRBJ1-2; TRBD1 aligns across 7 bases. This CDR3 is 16 amino acids long. Trimming at V came to 6 bases and at J to 5 bases, leaving 15 bases not matched to a gene. Germline CDR1 reads SGHAT; CDR2 reads FQDESV (reference sequence). In DNA form, the CDR3 reads TGTGCCAGCAGTCCTGTCGTAAATACAGGGGCTTATGGCTACACCTTC. Translation: CASSPVVNTGAYGYTF.

This clonotype was detected many times. The V and J genes are TRBV24-1 and TRBJ1-1, with 9 bases aligning to TRBD1. Germline V gene data show CDR1 as KGHDR and CDR2 as SFDVKD. With V trimmed by 4 bases and J by 0 bases, 2 bases remained unmatched. The CDR3 is 15 residues long. This CDR3 is CATSETGGLNTEAFF. The CDR3 bases are TGTGCCACCAGTGAAACAGGGGGCTTGAACACTGAAGCTTTCTTT.

This clonotype was counted at least ten times. The chain recombines TRBV20-1 with TRBJ2-5; TRBD2 aligns across 12 bases. Germline loops: CDR1 DFQATT, CDR2 SNEGSKA (reference sequence). The trim removed 5 bases at V and 1 base at J, leaving 5 bases unmatched. This CDR3 has 15 residues. The CDR3 protein is CSAWGLAGTQETQYF. The CDR3 DNA follows: TGCAGTGCTTGGGGACTAGCGGGCACCCAAGAGACCCAGTACTTC.

This clonotype was detected ten times or more. The V call is TRBV10-3, the J call TRBJ2-2; tentative D call: TRBD1 (6 bases). Germline V gene sequence: CDR1 ENHRY, CDR2 SYGVKD. Trimming shortened V by 8 bases and J by 5 bases, and 18 bases separated the two germline ends. CDR3 length equals 15 residues. The CDR3 spells CAIGSNNRETGELFF. The CDR3 coding sequence is TGTGCCATCGGAAGTAACAACAGGGAAACCGGGGAGCTGTTTTTT.

The V and J genes are TRBV7-9 and TRBJ1-4; D not certain. Between the trimmed V and J ends, which lost 2 bases and 6 bases, there was a span of 22 bases. This CDR3 comprises 18 residues. Germline V gene sequence: CDR1 SEHNR, CDR2 FQNEAQ (reference sequence). Here the CDR3 reads CASSLPLVPTLADEKLFF. The DNA for the CDR3 is TGTGCCAGCAGCTTACCCCTCGTTCCAACCCTGGCGGATGAAAAACTGTTTTTT.